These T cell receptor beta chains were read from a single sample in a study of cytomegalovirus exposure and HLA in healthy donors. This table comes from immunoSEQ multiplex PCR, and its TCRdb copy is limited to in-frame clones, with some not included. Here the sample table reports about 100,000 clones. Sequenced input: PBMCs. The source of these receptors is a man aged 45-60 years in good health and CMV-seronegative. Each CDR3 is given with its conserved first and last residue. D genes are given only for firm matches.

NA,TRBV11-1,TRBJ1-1,TGTGCCAGCAGCTTATTGGACAGCTGGAACACTGAAGCTTTCTTT,CASSLLDSWNTEAFF
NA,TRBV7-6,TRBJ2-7,TGTGCCAGCAGCTTAGGACTGGGGCCAGAGAGCTCCTACGAGCAGTACTTC,CASSLGLGPESSYEQYF
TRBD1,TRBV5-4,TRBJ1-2,TGTGCCAGCAGCTTGGGCCTGGGACAGAATAACTATGGCTACACCTTC,CASSLGLGQNNYGYTF
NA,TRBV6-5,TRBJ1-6,TGTGCCAGCAGGGACAGACTCTCCTATAATTCACCCCTCCACTTT,CASRDRLSYNSPLHF
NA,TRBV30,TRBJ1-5,TGTGCCTGGAGTGACGCAGGCCCCCGTTGGTGGCCCCAGCATTTT,CAWSDAGPRWWPQHF
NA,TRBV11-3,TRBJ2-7,TGTGCCAGCAGCTTAGTCGACGAGCAGTACTTC,CASSLVDEQYF
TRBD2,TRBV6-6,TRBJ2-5,TGTGCCAGCGGGACTAGCCGGGAGACCCAGTACTTC,CASGTSRETQYF
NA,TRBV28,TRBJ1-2,TGTGCCAGCAGCTCGACTATTGTCGTAGGAGGCTACACCTTC,CASSSTIVVGGYTF
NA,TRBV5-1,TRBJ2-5,TGCGCCAGCAGCTTGGTGCGGGCTCTCCAAGAGACCCAGTACTTC,CASSLVRALQETQYF
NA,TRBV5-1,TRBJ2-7,TGCGCCAGCAGCTTGGAGGGGCTACCCACCTACGAGCAGTACTTC,CASSLEGLPTYEQYF
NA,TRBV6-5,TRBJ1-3,TGTGCCAGCAGCGTGAGACAGGATGGAAACACCATATATTTT,CASSVRQDGNTIYF
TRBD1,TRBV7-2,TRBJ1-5,TGTGCCAGCAGCTTACGTGCAGGGGGGAGCAATCAGCCCCAGCATTTT,CASSLRAGGSNQPQHF
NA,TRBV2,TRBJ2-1,TGTGCCAGCAGTGTGCTAGAGAAGCAGTTCTTC,CASSVLEKQFF
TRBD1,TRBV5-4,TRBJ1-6,TGTGCCAGCAGCCCAAGGACAGGGCTTCTTAATTCACCCCTCCACTTT,CASSPRTGLLNSPLHF
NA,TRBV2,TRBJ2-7,TGTGCCAGCAGTGCCGGGAGCTCCTACGAGCAGTACTTC,CASSAGSSYEQYF
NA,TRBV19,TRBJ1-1,TGTGCCAGTGCCCTATCGATGAACACTGAAGCTTTCTTT,CASALSMNTEAFF
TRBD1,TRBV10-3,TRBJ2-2,TGTGCCACCACCGGGACAGAGAACACCGGGGAGCTGTTTTTT,CATTGTENTGELFF
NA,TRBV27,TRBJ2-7,TGTGCCAGCAGTCGGCTACAAACAGGGATGAGGGAGCAGTACTTC,CASSRLQTGMREQYF
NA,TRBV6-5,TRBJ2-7,TGTGCCAGCAGTTACTCGGAGGGACAGAGGTCCTACGAGCAGTACTTC,CASSYSEGQRSYEQYF
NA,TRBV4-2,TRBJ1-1,TGTGCCAGCAGCCGAAACCGGGACATCATGAACACTGAAGCTTTCTTT,CASSRNRDIMNTEAFF
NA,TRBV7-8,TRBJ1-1,TGTGCCAGCAGCTTAGGGGAAAAGACAGGTAACACTGAAGCTTTCTTT,CASSLGEKTGNTEAFF
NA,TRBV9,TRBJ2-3,TGTGCCAGCAGCGGGAGATACGCAGATACGCAGTATTTT,CASSGRYADTQYF
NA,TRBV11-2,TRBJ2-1,TGTGCCAGCAGCTTAGCCGGGGGCAATGAGCAGTTCTTC,CASSLAGGNEQFF
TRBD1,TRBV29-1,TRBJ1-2,TGCAGCGCGACAGGGCGCTATGGCTACACCTTC,CSATGRYGYTF
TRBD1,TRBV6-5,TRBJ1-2,TGTGCCAGCAGTCTCCGCGGGACAGTTGGCTACACCTTC,CASSLRGTVGYTF
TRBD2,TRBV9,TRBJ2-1,TGTGCCAGCAGCGTAGCGACAGCAACGAAGACTAGCGGGGGGGGCGACAATGAGCAGTTCTTC,CASSVATATKTSGGGDNEQFF
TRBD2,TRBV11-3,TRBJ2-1,TGTGCCAGCAGCGGCTTTGGGACTAGCGGGAGGGCGGATGAGCAGTTCTTC,CASSGFGTSGRADEQFF
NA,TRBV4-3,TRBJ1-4,TGCGCCAGCAGCCGGAATAGGGGGATAGATGAAAAACTGTTTTTT,CASSRNRGIDEKLFF
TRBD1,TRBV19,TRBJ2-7,TGTGCCACCAGGGTAGGACAGGGACTTTACGAGCAGTACTTC,CATRVGQGLYEQYF
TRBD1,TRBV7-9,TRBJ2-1,TGTGCCACCTTAGGGGGCCTTACTCTGTTCTTC,CATLGGLTLFF
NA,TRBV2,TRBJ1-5,TGTGCCAGCAGTGAGAGGGCTAGCAATCAGCCCCAGCATTTT,CASSERASNQPQHF
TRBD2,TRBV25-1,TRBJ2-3,TGTGCCAGCAGTGAAAGCGGGAAGGTAGATACGCAGTATTTT,CASSESGKVDTQYF
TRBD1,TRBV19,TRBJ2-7,TGTGCCAGTAGGGACAGGGGTCGCCACGAGCAGTACTTC,CASRDRGRHEQYF
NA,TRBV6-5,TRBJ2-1,TGTGCCAGCAGTCGTGTAAACTCCCGCGCTGAGCAGTTCTTC,CASSRVNSRAEQFF
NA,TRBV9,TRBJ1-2,TGTGCCAGCAGCCCTTGGCAGGAATCTAACTATGGCTACACCTTC,CASSPWQESNYGYTF
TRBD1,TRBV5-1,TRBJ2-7,TGCGCCAGCAGCTCTTGGGACAGAAACTCCTACGAGCAGTACTTC,CASSSWDRNSYEQYF
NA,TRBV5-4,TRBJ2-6,TGTGCCAGCAGCAGACAGATCTCTGGGGCCAACGTCCTGACTTTC,CASSRQISGANVLTF
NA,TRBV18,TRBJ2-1,TGTGCCAGCTCACCCAGAGAGGGGGACAATGAGCAGTTCTTC,CASSPREGDNEQFF
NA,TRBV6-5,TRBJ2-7,TGTGCCAGCAGTCGGGACTGGAGCTCCTACGAGCAGTACTTC,CASSRDWSSYEQYF
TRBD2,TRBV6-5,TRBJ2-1,TGTGCCAGCAGTTTAACGGGGGGGATCTACAATGAGCAGTTCTTC,CASSLTGGIYNEQFF
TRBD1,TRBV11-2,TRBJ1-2,TGTGCCAGCAGCTTCGCCCCGGGACAGGGTGGCTACACCTTC,CASSFAPGQGGYTF
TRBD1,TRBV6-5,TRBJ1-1,TGTGCCAGCAGTTTCTCAGGGGGAACTGAAGCTTTCTTT,CASSFSGGTEAFF
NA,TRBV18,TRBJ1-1,TGTGCCAGCTCTCGGGGGGGGGCTACAGCTGAAGCTTTCTTT,CASSRGGATAEAFF
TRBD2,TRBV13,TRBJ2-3,TGTGCCAGCAGCTTATGGGGGGGGGTCGATACGCAGTATTTT,CASSLWGGVDTQYF
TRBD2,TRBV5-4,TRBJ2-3,TGTGCCAGCAGCCGCGGGACTAGCGGGCTTCTGGGAACAGATACGCAGTATTTT,CASSRGTSGLLGTDTQYF
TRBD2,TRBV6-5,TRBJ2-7,TGTGCCAGCAGTGTAGCGGGGGGCCGCTACGAGCAGTACTTC,CASSVAGGRYEQYF
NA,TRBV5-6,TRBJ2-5,TGTGCCAGCAGCCCACTAGGCTTGGGTGAGACCCAGTACTTC,CASSPLGLGETQYF
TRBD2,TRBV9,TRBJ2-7,TGTGCCAGCACCAGCGGGGCCTCGTTGAACGAGCAGTACTTC,CASTSGASLNEQYF
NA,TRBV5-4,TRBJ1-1,TGTGCCAGCAGCTCGTTACCGGGACACATGAACACTGAAGCTTTCTTT,CASSSLPGHMNTEAFF
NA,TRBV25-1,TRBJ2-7,TGTGCCAGCAGTAACCCGGGACATCAGCGTGAGCAGTACTTC,CASSNPGHQREQYF
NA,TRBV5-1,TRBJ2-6,TGCGCCAGCAGCTTGGATGGGGCCTCTGGGGCCAACGTCCTGACTTTC,CASSLDGASGANVLTF